Sequencing of this TCR beta chain was carried out in a study of blood T cell repertoires in COVID-19. Looking at the study overall: Specimens from acute and convalescent COVID-19 originated in the United States, Italy and Spain. The analysed material was cDNA or gDNA that came from T cells, B-cell-depleted T cells, or PBMCs.

Per the study methods: Amplifying reference gene primers gave estimates of nucleated cell counts. The repertoire was sequenced with immunoSEQ multiplex PCR; TCRdb's copy has only in-frame clones and lacks some. The DNA was the basis for D and trimming; V, J and clone size are from that table. The sample yields tens of thousands of clones, 86% seen once. This TCR came from a man in his fifties or sixties with active or convalescent COVID-19. Sequencing was done on a sample of peripheral blood.

CDR3 DNA: TGTGCCAGCAGCTTAGGAGAAGACAGGCGAGCTTTCTTT. It codes for CASSLGEDRRAFF. This chain links TRBV7-9 with TRBJ1-1; possibly TRBD1 for D (6 bases). Trimming removed 1 base at V and 10 bases at J, with 13 bases between. Germline loops: CDR1 SEHNR, CDR2 FQNEAQ (reference sequence). This CDR3 contains 13 residues. The entire variable domain, with the rest obtained from reference TRBV7-9 and TRBJ1-1, is as follows: DTGVSQNPRHKITKRGQNVTFRCDPISEHNRLYWYRQTLGQGPEFLTYFQNEAQLEKSRLLSDRFSAERPKGSFSTLEIQRTEQGDSAMYLCASSLGEDRRAFFGQGTRLTVV.